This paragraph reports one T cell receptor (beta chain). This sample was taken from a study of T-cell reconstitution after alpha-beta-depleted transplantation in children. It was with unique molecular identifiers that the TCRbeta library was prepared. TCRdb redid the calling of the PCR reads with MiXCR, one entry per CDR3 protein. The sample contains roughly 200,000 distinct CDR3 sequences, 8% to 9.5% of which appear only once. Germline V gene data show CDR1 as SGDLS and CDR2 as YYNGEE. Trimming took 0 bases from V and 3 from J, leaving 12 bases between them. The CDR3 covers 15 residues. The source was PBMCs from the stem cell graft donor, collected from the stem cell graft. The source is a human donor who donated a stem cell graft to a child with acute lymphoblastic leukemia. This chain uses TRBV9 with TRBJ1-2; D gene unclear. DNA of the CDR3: TGTGCCAGCAGCGTAGGGGTAGGGAACGACTATGGCTACACCTTC. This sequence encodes CASSVGVGNDYGYTF.